What follows are 28 T cell receptor beta chains derived from one specimen sequenced in a study of blood T cell repertoires in COVID-19. TCRdb's copy holds only in-frame clones and misses some; the assay was immunoSEQ multiplex PCR. This table holds approximately 140,000 clones, around 82% found once. Sequences were obtained from PBMCs or T cells enriched from blood (not recorded which). These receptors originate from a man aged 35 to 55 with acute COVID-19.

This clone was picked up a small number of times. The rearrangement uses TRBV4-3 and TRBJ2-7; the match to TRBD1 covers 11 bases. Per germline, CDR1 LGHNA and CDR2 YSLEER. This CDR3 region has 15 residues. V trimming: 3 bases; J trimming: 4 bases; junction bases outside the gene matches: 5. This CDR3 reads CASSQDRGRGYEQYF. The CDR3 coding sequence is TGCGCCAGCAGCCAGGACAGGGGGCGCGGGTACGAGCAGTACTTC.

V usage is TRBV18 and J usage is TRBJ2-3; TRBD2 might be the D (5 bases). This CDR3 spans 14 amino acids. V lost 3 bases and J lost 3, with 10 bases in between. In germline, CDR1 is KGHSH, CDR2 LQKENI. The CDR3 region has the DNA TGTGCCAGCTCACCTCGGGGAATAACAGATACGCAGTATTTT. Translation: CASSPRGITDTQYF.

This chain joins TRBV12-3 or TRBV12-4 and TRBJ2-2, with a tentative D call TRBD1 (6 bases). V was trimmed by 7 bases and J by 7 bases, leaving 13 bases between them. The CDR3 runs to 13 residues. The CDR3 nucleotides are TGTGCCAGCAAGTTGGGGGCGATCGGGGAGCTGTTTTTT. Residues: CASKLGAIGELFF.

The rearrangement joins TRBV11-2 to TRBJ1-2; TRBD1 aligns across 7 bases. V gave up 4 bases and J gave up 4 bases; unmatched junction bases: 12. This CDR3 is 16 amino acids long. Germline V gene data show CDR1 as SGHAT and CDR2 as FQNNGV. CDR3 DNA sequence: TGTGCCAGCAGCTCCATAGAGGGGGCATTAGGCTATGGCTACACCTTC. Translation: CASSSIEGALGYGYTF.

V is TRBV11-2 and J is TRBJ1-2; no firm D call. The CDR3 loop spans 11 amino acids. Germline CDR1 and CDR2: SGHAT and FQNNGV. Trimming cost V 8 bases and J 2 bases, with 6 bases left between them. The CDR3 DNA follows: TGTGCCAGCGGCGGGAACTATGGCTACACCTTC. This codes for CASGGNYGYTF. Together with reference TRBV11-2 and TRBJ1-2, the CDR3 gives the full variable domain: EAGVAQSPRYKIIEKRQSVAFWCNPISGHATLYWYQQILGQGPKLLIQFQNNGVVDDSQLPKDRFSAERLKGVDSTLKIQPAKLEDSAVYLCASGGNYGYTFGSGTRLTVV.

J is TRBJ2-3 and V is TRBV9; maybe TRBD2 (6 bases). The length of the CDR3 is 15 residues. Trimming removed 3 bases at V and 2 bases at J, with 13 bases between. Germline V lookup: CDR1 SGDLS, CDR2 YYNGEE. The CDR3 DNA is TGTGCCAGCAGCGCCCGTGGACTATTCACAGATACGCAGTATTTT. Its translation is CASSARGLFTDTQYF.

V gene TRBV19 combines with J gene TRBJ1-5, with 10 bases lining up with TRBD1. J gave up 6 bases and V 3 bases, and 5 bases lay outside the gene matches. There are 15 residues in the CDR3. Germline loops: CDR1 LNHDA, CDR2 SQIVND (reference sequence). This CDR3 is CASSIEDRGFQPQHF. In DNA, the CDR3 is TGTGCCAGTAGTATTGAGGACAGGGGGTTTCAGCCCCAGCATTTT.

The chain has TRBV29-1 and TRBJ1-2, with 8 positions matching TRBD1. The CDR3 consists of 14 residues. From germline, CDR1 is SQVTM and CDR2 ANQGSEA. Trimming cost V 4 bases and J 0 bases; bases outside gene matches: 4. CDR3 DNA: TGCAGCGTTGCGGACAGGGTCCCTAACTATGGCTACACCTTC. Amino acid sequence: CSVADRVPNYGYTF.

The rearrangement links TRBV27 to TRBJ2-7; D may be TRBD2 (6 bases). The CDR3 is made up of 13 amino acids. V lost 0 bases and J 9 bases, leaving 12 bases between the germline ends. Germline V gene data show CDR1 as MNHEY and CDR2 as SMNVEV (reference sequence). The CDR3 nucleotides read TGTGCCAGCAGTTTATCTGGAGGGAGACTGCAGTACTTC. Protein product: CASSLSGGRLQYF.

V is TRBV27 and J is TRBJ1-6; TRBD1 is a possible D gene (6 bases). Per the germline V gene, CDR1 is MNHEY and CDR2 is SMNVEV (reference sequence). CDR3 length: 15 amino acids. Trimming pared 0 bases from V and 7 bases from J, leaving 10 bases between. CDR3 in amino acids: CASSLSPRGNSPLHF. The DNA for the CDR3 is TGTGCCAGCAGTTTATCGCCCAGGGGCAATTCACCCCTCCACTTT.

The chain combines TRBV14 with TRBJ2-7, with no clear D. CDR1 is SGHDN and CDR2 is FVKESK in the germline V gene. The CDR3 extends over 15 amino acids. The V and J ends lost 0 bases and 3 bases respectively, with 12 bases between them. This chain's CDR3 is CASSQDGEADYEQYF. The CDR3 nucleotides read TGTGCCAGCAGCCAAGATGGCGAGGCGGACTACGAGCAGTACTTC.

This clone has just a few counts. The rearrangement joins TRBV4-3 to TRBJ2-1, with 7 positions matching TRBD1. V lost 0 bases and J lost 7; bases outside the gene matches: 6. CDR3 length: 15 amino acids. CDR1 is LGHNA and CDR2 is YSLEER in the germline V gene. DNA of the CDR3: TGCGCCAGCAGCCAAGATGGGGACAGTCGGAATGAGCAGTTCTTC. Encoded protein: CASSQDGDSRNEQFF.

This clone came up a few times. The CDR3, as DNA: TGTGCCAGCAGTGACCTCGGACAGGGCGGGGAGCTGTTTTTT. This encodes CASSDLGQGGELFF. V gene TRBV6-6 combines with J gene TRBJ2-2, with 8 positions matching TRBD1. CDR1 is MNHNY, CDR2 SVGAGI, per germline (reference sequence). The CDR3 is 14 amino acids. The J segment lost 7 bases and the V segment lost 5 bases, leaving 6 bases of the junction unmatched.

The chain combines TRBV14 with TRBJ1-2; D is uncertain. The germline gives CDR1 SGHDN, CDR2 FVKESK. Trimming took 1 base from V and 6 from J, leaving 15 bases between them. The CDR3 totals 15 residues. CDR3 region: CASSQGSGGLDGYTF. The CDR3, as DNA: TGTGCCAGCAGCCAAGGTTCCGGAGGATTGGATGGCTACACCTTC.

V is TRBV27 and J is TRBJ2-7, with 8 bases that match TRBD2. Germline CDR1 reads MNHEY; CDR2 reads SMNVEV (reference sequence). The CDR3 sequence is 15 residues long. J gave up 2 bases and V 0 bases, and 3 bases lay outside the gene matches. The CDR3: CASSLSPGGPYEQYF. The CDR3 DNA is TGTGCCAGCAGTTTATCCCCGGGAGGGCCCTACGAGCAGTACTTC.

This clone occurred once. The chain recombines TRBV28 with TRBJ1-5; tentatively, D is TRBD1 (5 bases). Germline assignment: CDR1 MDHEN and CDR2 SYDVKM. The CDR3 is 17 amino acids. V lost 5 bases and J 0 bases, leaving 17 bases between the germline ends. In DNA, the CDR3 is TGTGCCAGCAGTACTTATGCGTCCCAGGGTAGCAATCAGCCCCAGCATTTT. As protein: CASSTYASQGSNQPQHF.

J is TRBJ2-7 and V is TRBV19, with 7 bases matching TRBD1. The CDR3 covers 13 residues. The germline V gene encodes CDR1 LNHDA and CDR2 SQIVND (reference sequence). The ends lost 6 bases at V and 5 bases at J; junction bases unmatched: 7. DNA for the CDR3: TGTGCCAGTAGGGACAGGCGAACCAACGAGCAGTACTTC. It is translated as CASRDRRTNEQYF.

The V call is TRBV5-1, the J call TRBJ2-7; a weak D match, TRBD1 (5 bases). The germline V gene encodes CDR1 SGHRS and CDR2 YFSETQ. This CDR3 is built from 14 residues. Trimming pared 3 bases from V and 0 bases from J, leaving 10 bases between. DNA of the CDR3: TGCGCCAGCAGCTACGACAGTTACTCCTACGAGCAGTACTTC. It yields the protein CASSYDSYSYEQYF. The full variable domain, completed using reference TRBV5-1 and TRBJ2-7, is KAGVTQTPRYLIKTRGQQVTLSCSPISGHRSVSWYQQTPGQGLQFLFEYFSETQRNKGNFPGRFSGRQFSNSRSEMNVSTLELGDSALYLCASSYDSYSYEQYFGPGTRLTVT.

The genes are TRBV5-1 and TRBJ1-2, with D perhaps TRBD1 (5 bases). The V end was cut by 3 bases, the J end by 4 bases, with 13 bases between. Germline assignment: CDR1 SGHRS and CDR2 YFSETQ. The CDR3 covers 14 residues. The CDR3 sequence is CASSSSQVSYGYTF. The DNA for the CDR3 is TGCGCCAGCAGCTCCTCACAGGTTAGCTATGGCTACACCTTC.

V is TRBV6-5 and J is TRBJ2-1; maybe TRBD2 (6 bases). Germline V gives CDR1 MNHEY, CDR2 SVGAGI. Trimming took 6 bases from V and 7 from J, leaving 13 bases between them. The CDR3 covers 13 residues. CDR3 region: CASSYLRGNEQFF. The DNA for the CDR3 is TGTGCCAGCAGCTACCTCCGGGGGAATGAGCAGTTCTTC.

The CDR3 loop is CASSQGTNGSPLHF. DNA for the CDR3: TGTGCCAGCAGCCAAGGGACAAATGGGTCACCCCTCCACTTT. V usage is TRBV3-1 (or the pseudogene TRBV3-2) and J usage is TRBJ1-6; tentative D call: TRBD1 (5 bases). CDR1 is LGHDT, CDR2 YNNKEL, per germline (reference sequence). V shed 1 base and J shed 10 bases, with 11 bases lying between them. The CDR3 runs to 14 residues.

This chain connects TRBV4-3 to TRBJ2-3, with TRBD2 matching over 12 bases. The CDR3 extends over 16 amino acids. Germline V gene sequence: CDR1 LGHNA, CDR2 YSLEER. V shed 3 bases, J shed 7 bases, and the junction held 8 bases outside the gene matches. In nucleotides, the CDR3 is TGCGCCAGCAGCCAGCGACTAGCGGGAGATGTGAATACGCAGTATTTT. It is translated as CASSQRLAGDVNTQYF.

The V gene is TRBV11-3, the J gene TRBJ2-7; 11 bases are shared with TRBD2. Germline values: CDR1 SGHNT, CDR2 YENEEA. V lost 2 bases, J lost 2 bases, and 5 bases stayed unmatched. CDR3 length equals 16 residues. CDR3 in DNA: TGTGCCAGCAGCTTAACTAGCGGGAGTTCCCCCTACGAGCAGTACTTC. Translated, it gives CASSLTSGSSPYEQYF.

This chain links TRBV6-5 with TRBJ2-1, with 7 bases lining up with TRBD1. The CDR3 sequence is 13 residues long. Per germline, CDR1 MNHEY and CDR2 SVGAGI. The junction had 4 bases not matched to a gene; V was cut back by 6 bases and J by 5 bases. The CDR3 region has the DNA TGTGCCAGCAGACAGGGGACAGACAATGAGCAGTTCTTC. It specifies CASRQGTDNEQFF.

This clone was observed once. V gene TRBV19 combines with J gene TRBJ2-2; possibly TRBD2 for D (5 bases). V was shortened by 3 bases and J by 6 bases, with 11 bases between the two germline ends. The CDR3 totals 14 residues. Germline loops: CDR1 LNHDA, CDR2 SQIVND (reference sequence). The CDR3 reads CASSISGEPGELFF. CDR3 coding DNA: TGTGCCAGTAGTATTTCTGGGGAGCCCGGGGAGCTGTTTTTT.

The chain has TRBV7-9 and TRBJ2-1, with TRBD2 matching 8 bases. The CDR3 length is 15 residues. V lost 1 base to trimming and J lost 7 bases; unmatched junction nucleotides: 6. The germline gives CDR1 SEHNR, CDR2 FQNEAQ (reference sequence). The CDR3 DNA is TGTGCCAGCAGCTTAGGTAGCGGGGCAGGTAATGAGCAGTTCTTC. The encoded protein is CASSLGSGAGNEQFF. The variable domain in full, completed from reference TRBV7-9 and TRBJ2-1, reads DTGVSQNPRHKITKRGQNVTFRCDPISEHNRLYWYRQTLGQGPEFLTYFQNEAQLEKSRLLSDRFSAERPKGSFSTLEIQRTEQGDSAMYLCASSLGSGAGNEQFFGPGTRLTVL.

The chain links TRBV11-3 to TRBJ1-6, with a weak D call TRBD1 (6 bases). CDR1 is SGHNT, CDR2 YENEEA, per germline. V dropped 8 bases and J dropped 6 bases, with 14 bases sitting between them. CDR3 size: 14 residues. The CDR3 coding sequence is TGTGCCAGCTCCGCCGGGGGGGCTAATTCACCCCTCCACTTT. It yields the protein CASSAGGANSPLHF.

This chain joins TRBV3-1 (or the pseudogene TRBV3-2) and TRBJ2-5; 7 bases align to TRBD2. Germline V gene lookup returns CDR1 LGHDT and CDR2 YNNKEL (reference sequence). Trimming at V came to 4 bases and at J to 4 bases, leaving 6 bases not matched to a gene. This CDR3 spans 14 amino acids. The CDR3: CASSPSGGGETQYF. CDR3 in DNA: TGTGCCAGCAGCCCCTCAGGCGGGGGAGAGACCCAGTACTTC.